This T cell receptor beta chain was found in a study of OX40 agonist ivuxolimab in advanced cancers. Study-wide background: A diagnosis of hepatocellular carcinoma, melanoma, renal cell or head and neck cancer was present in dose-escalation patients. The study reported partial responses in three patients: one hepatocellular carcinoma, two cutaneous melanoma.

General observations from the study: CD4+ and CD8+ blood T cells expanded clonally by week 6 at 0.1 to 3.0 mg/kg.

Autoimmune disease history or systemic immunosuppression barred patients. Assay used: immunoSEQ multiplex PCR; TCRdb lists only in-frame clones, some missing. The sample lists tens of thousands of clones; 85% to 90% were seen once. Regarding this clone: Its antigen is still unknown.

Germline values: CDR1 SGHRS, CDR2 YFSETQ. CDR3 length: 13 residues. V dropped 0 bases and J dropped 6 bases, with 9 bases sitting between them. The clonotype originates from an adult with an advanced solid tumor such as melanoma, head and neck, liver or kidney cancer. The V gene is TRBV5-1, the J gene TRBJ1-2; maybe TRBD1 (6 bases). Sequencing used CD4+ or CD8+ T cells sorted from blood, obtained in a trial of the OX40 agonist ivuxolimab. The CDR3 loop is CASSLDRENGYTF. CDR3 bases: TGCGCCAGCAGCTTGGACAGGGAAAATGGCTACACCTTC.